The 14 T cell receptor beta chains presented below share a single source sample, sequenced in a study of T cell responses to AZD1222 COVID-19 vaccine. TCRdb's table, derived via immunoSEQ multiplex PCR, lists solely in-frame clones and lacks some. The sample consists of around 120,000 clones, more than 75% of them appearing once. The sequencing here drew on peripheral blood, taken 28 days after the second AZD1222 dose. The receptors come from an adult who received the AZD1222 COVID-19 vaccine.

V gene TRBV12-2 combines with J gene TRBJ2-7; TRBD1, the table's D call, lacks a check against the DNA. TRBV12-2 is designated a pseudogene. This CDR3 is built from 11 residues. The CDR3: CARQFAYEQYF. As DNA, the CDR3 is TGTGCAAGACAATTCGCCTACGAGCAGTACTTC.

A remark on this clone: At one end, the junction sequence differs from germline, possibly due to a read error. This rearrangement joins TRBV28 to TRBJ1-5, with D possibly matching TRBD1 (5 bases). CDR1 is MDHEN and CDR2 is SYDVKM in the germline V gene. The CDR3 is made up of 11 amino acids. This CDR3 is CASGRVQLQHF. The CDR3 coding sequence is TGTGCCAGCGGCAGGGTTCAGCTCCAGCATTTT.

In its sample, this clone was seen once. The chain joins TRBV30 to TRBJ1-5; D is perhaps TRBD1 (5 bases). V lost 2 bases and J 3 bases, leaving 8 bases between the germline ends. This CDR3 region has 13 residues. Germline CDR1 reads GTSNPN; CDR2 reads SVGIG (reference sequence). CDR3 sequence reads: CAWSKGNNQPQHF. As DNA, the CDR3 is TGTGCCTGGAGTAAGGGGAACAATCAGCCCCAGCATTTT.

This chain connects TRBV5-1 to TRBJ2-7, with a tentative D call TRBD1 (6 bases). This CDR3 contains 17 residues. V lost 0 bases to trimming and J lost 1 base, with 17 bases between them. Germline V gives CDR1 SGHRS, CDR2 YFSETQ. The CDR3 loop reads CASSLGIQGMLSYEQYF. In nucleotides, the CDR3 is TGCGCCAGCAGCTTGGGTATCCAGGGGATGCTTTCCTACGAGCAGTACTTC. The full variable domain, with the rest looked up from reference TRBV5-1 and TRBJ2-7, is KAGVTQTPRYLIKTRGQQVTLSCSPISGHRSVSWYQQTPGQGLQFLFEYFSETQRNKGNFPGRFSGRQFSNSRSEMNVSTLELGDSALYLCASSLGIQGMLSYEQYFGPGTRLTVT.

The genes are TRBV7-2 and TRBJ2-1, with D unresolved. V gave up 4 bases and J gave up 8 bases, with 15 bases separating them. The CDR3 has 14 amino acids. Germline values: CDR1 SGHTA, CDR2 FQGNSA. In DNA form, the CDR3 reads TGTGCCAGCAGCTCAACACCCGCTACGTATGAGCAGTTCTTC. Translating it yields CASSSTPATYEQFF.

The genes are TRBV12-3 or TRBV12-4 and TRBJ1-5; no firm D call. This CDR3 has 13 amino acids. V was shortened by 3 bases and J by 7 bases, with 10 bases between the two germline ends. The CDR3 region is CASSLGLGQPQHF. In DNA form, the CDR3 reads TGTGCCAGCAGTTTGGGATTAGGACAGCCCCAGCATTTT.

The chain employs TRBV10-1 and TRBJ1-4; D might be TRBD1 (6 bases). There are 17 residues in the CDR3. Germline-derived CDR1 and CDR2 are WNHNN and SYGVQD (reference sequence). The V end was cut by 0 bases, the J end by 0 bases, with 11 bases between. The DNA of the CDR3 is TGCGCCAGCAGTGAGTCGAGGGGGGGGTCAACTAATGAAAAACTGTTTTTT. Encoded protein: CASSESRGGSTNEKLFF.

This chain uses TRBV4-3 with TRBJ1-2; TRBD1 aligns across 7 bases. The ends lost 4 bases at V and 4 bases at J; junction bases unmatched: 9. The CDR3 has 15 amino acids. CDR1 is LGHNA and CDR2 is YSLEER in the germline V gene. Here the CDR3 DNA reads TGCGCCAGCAGCCCTAGCAACAGGGGAGGCTATGGCTACACCTTC. This gives the protein CASSPSNRGGYGYTF.

The V and J genes are TRBV27 and TRBJ2-1, with 9 bases aligning to TRBD1. CDR1 is MNHEY and CDR2 is SMNVEV in the germline V gene (reference sequence). This CDR3 has 14 amino acids. Germline trimming cut 0 bases from V and 6 bases from J; bases unmatched to any gene: 0. In nucleotides, the CDR3 is TGTGCCAGCAGTTTATCACAGGGGGCCAATGAGCAGTTCTTC. Protein sequence: CASSLSQGANEQFF.

The chain employs TRBV28 and TRBJ2-7, with D tentatively TRBD2 (6 bases). Per the germline V gene, CDR1 is MDHEN and CDR2 is SYDVKM. The length of the CDR3 is 15 residues. V lost 8 bases and J 1 base, leaving 18 bases between the germline ends. Written as DNA, the CDR3 is TGTGCCAGCCGCGAGGTCTCCGGGAGATCCTACGAGCAGTACTTC. Its protein is CASREVSGRSYEQYF.

This clone was seen a few times. This chain connects TRBV6-4 to TRBJ2-2; no definite D call. V was trimmed by 0 bases and J by 3 bases, leaving 5 bases between them. This CDR3 has 14 residues. CDR1 is MRHNA, CDR2 SNTAGT, per germline. This CDR3 reads CASSDSVDTGELFF. The CDR3 bases are TGTGCCAGCAGTGACTCGGTGGACACCGGGGAGCTGTTTTTT.

A single count supports this clone. The V call is TRBV4-1, the J call TRBJ2-7; D may correspond to TRBD1 or TRBD2 (5 bases each). The CDR3 spans 15 residues. Germline lookup yields CDR1 MGHRA and CDR2 YSYEKL. V dropped 1 base and J dropped 4 bases, with 14 bases sitting between them. The CDR3 DNA follows: TGCGCCAGCAGCCAAGTTGCCGGGACCGGGTACGAGCAGTACTTC. As protein: CASSQVAGTGYEQYF.

The rearrangement links TRBV5-6 to TRBJ1-5; TRBD1 might be the D (6 bases). Germline assignment: CDR1 SGHDT and CDR2 YYEEEE. Trimming pared 4 bases from V and 8 bases from J, leaving 19 bases between. This CDR3 spans 15 amino acids. In nucleotides, the CDR3 is TGTGCCAGCAGCCTGGCCGAGGGGGGATTGAAGCCCCAGCATTTT. Translated: CASSLAEGGLKPQHF.

The V gene is TRBV4-1, the J gene TRBJ2-1, with unresolved D. Germline V gene sequence: CDR1 MGHRA, CDR2 YSYEKL. With 1 base removed from V and 6 bases from J, the gap between germline ends came to 10 bases. The CDR3 has 14 amino acids. In DNA form, the CDR3 reads TGCGCCAGCAGCCAAGCTGACTCGCGCAATGAGCAGTTCTTC. It translates to CASSQADSRNEQFF.